These 23 T cell receptor beta chains originate from one sample sequenced in a study of T cell changes during pregnancy in multiple sclerosis. The protocol was immunoSEQ multiplex PCR, while the TCRdb copy is restricted to in-frame clones and leaves out a portion. The repertoire holds tens of thousands of clones, just under 95% seen once, with 6.5% to 8% in the top ten. The input for sequencing was CD8+ T cells from peripheral blood mononuclear cells, taken in the third trimester of pregnancy. All receptors derive from a female donor with multiple sclerosis, enrolled in a pregnancy study.

The chain recombines TRBV27 with TRBJ2-1, with TRBD2 as a possible D gene (5 bases). Per germline, CDR1 MNHEY and CDR2 SMNVEV (reference sequence). The CDR3 consists of 12 residues. The CDR3 bases are TGTTCCGTCGGCGGGCCCTACAATGAGCAGTTCTTC. As protein: CSVGGPYNEQFF.

The chain links TRBV7-9 to TRBJ1-2; no definite D call. The germline V gene encodes CDR1 SEHNR and CDR2 FQNEAQ (reference sequence). V lost 5 bases, J lost 6 bases, and 22 bases lay in between. The CDR3 consists of 16 residues. The CDR3 DNA follows: TGTGCCAGCAGCCCACCAGTACTTACGGGGATCAATGGCTACACCTTC. Amino acid sequence: CASSPPVLTGINGYTF.

The V call is TRBV7-9, the J call TRBJ1-4, with TRBD1 as a possible D gene (6 bases). Germline CDR1 reads SEHNR; CDR2 reads FQNEAQ (reference sequence). The CDR3 is 16 residues long. Trimming shortened V by 5 bases and J by 0 bases, and 13 bases separated the two germline ends. CDR3 DNA: TGTGCCAGCAGCCCTCATGGACAGACAACTAATGAAAAACTGTTTTTT. Residues: CASSPHGQTTNEKLFF.

The chain uses TRBV7-2 and TRBJ2-6; 13 nucleotides match TRBD2. The CDR3 is 17 residues long. Germline assignment: CDR1 SGHTA and CDR2 FQGNSA. Germline trimming cut 5 bases from V and 1 base from J; bases unmatched to any gene: 2. The CDR3 region has the DNA TGTGCCAGCAGCCCGGGACTAGCGGGATCTGGGGCCAACGTCCTGACTTTC. Residues: CASSPGLAGSGANVLTF.

V is TRBV27 and J is TRBJ2-7; tentative D call: TRBD1 (6 bases). This CDR3 is built from 15 residues. The V gene lost 5 bases and the J gene lost 5 bases, with 19 bases spanning the gap. Germline CDR1 and CDR2: MNHEY and SMNVEV (reference sequence). The CDR3 DNA reads TGTGCCAGCAGTCTGGACTTTCAGGGGAGAGACGAGCAGTACTTC. Translated, it gives CASSLDFQGRDEQYF.

V is TRBV9 and J is TRBJ2-2, with TRBD2 matching 7 bases. This CDR3 region has 17 residues. Losses at the gene ends were 4 bases for V and 1 base for J; bases not matched to a gene: 10. CDR1 SGDLS and CDR2 YYNGEE come from the germline V gene. In DNA form, the CDR3 reads TGTGCCAGCAGCTGGGAGGGAGACTTGGGGAACACCGGGGAGCTGTTTTTT. As protein: CASSWEGDLGNTGELFF. The entire variable domain, with the rest obtained from reference TRBV9 and TRBJ2-2, is as follows: DSGVTQTPKHLITATGQRVTLRCSPRSGDLSVYWYQQSLDQGLQFLIQYYNGEERAKGNILERFSAQQFPDLHSELNLSSLELGDSALYFCASSWEGDLGNTGELFFGEGSRLTVL.

The chain is built from TRBV4-1 and TRBJ2-2; TRBD2 might be the D (6 bases). Germline assignment: CDR1 MGHRA and CDR2 YSYEKL. Between the trimmed V and J ends, which lost 5 bases and 4 bases, there was a span of 11 bases. This CDR3 is 14 amino acids long. CDR3 region: CASSAAGGTGELFF. The CDR3 region has the DNA TGCGCCAGCAGCGCAGCCGGGGGCACCGGGGAGCTGTTTTTT.

The chain links TRBV7-6 to TRBJ1-6, with D possibly being TRBD1 (5 bases). This CDR3 has 15 residues. V was clipped by 2 bases and J by 3 bases, with 8 bases between them. Germline V gene data show CDR1 as SGHVS and CDR2 as FNYEAQ. The CDR3 reads CASSLKGRYNSPLHF. The DNA for the CDR3 is TGTGCCAGCAGCTTAAAGGGGCGCTATAATTCACCCCTCCACTTT.

This clone was found once. The V gene is TRBV6-5, the J gene TRBJ2-6; maybe TRBD1 (6 bases). The V and J ends lost 6 bases and 0 bases respectively, with 9 bases between them. CDR1 is MNHEY and CDR2 is SVGAGI in the germline V gene. The CDR3 runs to 15 residues. This chain's CDR3 is CASRDSNSGANVLTF. The CDR3, as DNA: TGTGCCAGCAGGGACAGTAACTCTGGGGCCAACGTCCTGACTTTC.

The J gene is TRBJ1-1, the V gene TRBV5-4, with D possibly being TRBD1 (5 bases). Germline CDR1 SGHNT, CDR2 YYREEE (reference sequence). V was trimmed by 4 bases and J by 8 bases, leaving 15 bases between them. The CDR3 has 13 residues. The DNA for the CDR3 is TGTGCCAGCAGCGTACGCGGGACCCGGGAAGCTTTCTTT. It codes for CASSVRGTREAFF. Looking up the rest from reference TRBV5-4 and TRBJ1-1 gives the full variable domain: ETGVTQSPTHLIKTRGQQVTLRCSSQSGHNTVSWYQQALGQGPQFIFQYYREEENGRGNFPPRFSGLQFPNYSSELNVNALELDDSALYLCASSVRGTREAFFGQGTRLTVV.

Only one count was recorded for this clone. The rearrangement links TRBV5-1 to TRBJ2-1; possible D gene TRBD2, 6 bases. This CDR3 is built from 13 residues. Trimming removed 8 bases from V and 8 bases from J, with 17 bases in between. Germline loops: CDR1 SGHRS, CDR2 YFSETQ. The DNA of the CDR3 is TGCGCCAGTCGGGACGGAGGGATAGATGAGCAGTTCTTC. Encoded protein: CASRDGGIDEQFF.

The V gene is TRBV27, the J gene TRBJ2-7, with 7 bases aligning to TRBD1. This CDR3 has 14 residues. Germline V gives CDR1 MNHEY, CDR2 SMNVEV (reference sequence). V shed 6 bases, J shed 2 bases, and the junction held 7 bases outside the gene matches. CDR3 sequence (DNA): TGTGCCAGCAGCCCGACAGGGAAGACCTACGAGCAGTACTTC. It codes for CASSPTGKTYEQYF.

This chain uses TRBV27 with TRBJ2-7; 11 nucleotides line up with TRBD2. V was clipped by 4 bases and J by 4 bases; unmatched bases: 6. The germline V gene encodes CDR1 MNHEY and CDR2 SMNVEV (reference sequence). CDR3 length: 15 amino acids. CDR3 DNA sequence: TGTGCCAGCAGTTCCCCTAGCGGGAGGACATACGAGCAGTACTTC. This gives the protein CASSSPSGRTYEQYF.

This clone has a single count. V gene TRBV19 combines with J gene TRBJ2-3; D is uncertain. The germline V gene encodes CDR1 LNHDA and CDR2 SQIVND (reference sequence). V lost 0 bases and J lost 4, with 8 bases in between. The CDR3 spans 14 residues. CDR3 nucleotides: TGTGCCAGTAGTATAGAGCTAGAATCAGATACGCAGTATTTT. It codes for CASSIELESDTQYF.

This clone has a handful of counts. The rearrangement joins TRBV25-1 to TRBJ2-7, with 9 bases matching TRBD1. In germline, CDR1 is MGHDK, CDR2 SYGVNS. CDR3 length equals 15 residues. V shed 2 bases and J 5 bases; nucleotides not matched to a gene: 7. The CDR3 DNA reads as TGTGCCAGCAGTGAAACGGACAGGGGATCGGACGAGCAGTACTTC. Translated: CASSETDRGSDEQYF.

The rearrangement links TRBV29-1 to TRBJ2-3; a possible D gene is TRBD1 (5 bases). Trimming cost V 4 bases and J 2 bases, with 22 bases left between them. CDR1 and CDR2 (germline): SQVTM, ANQGSEA. The CDR3 consists of 17 residues. The CDR3 spells CSVALNTLGAITDTQYF. As DNA, the CDR3 is TGCAGCGTTGCGTTAAACACCCTAGGGGCCATCACAGATACGCAGTATTTT.

This chain links TRBV5-1 with TRBJ2-1; 8 positions match TRBD2. V shed 5 bases and J 0 bases; nucleotides not matched to a gene: 10. This CDR3 contains 17 residues. CDR1 is SGHRS, CDR2 YFSETQ, per germline. The CDR3, as DNA: TGCGCCAGCAGTACTAGCGGAAATTTCTTCTCCTACAATGAGCAGTTCTTC. This translates into CASSTSGNFFSYNEQFF.

The chain combines TRBV27 with TRBJ2-5, with a possible D match to TRBD2 (6 bases). The CDR3 extends over 14 amino acids. Trimming took off 5 bases at V and 4 bases at J, with 14 bases between the two ends. CDR1 is MNHEY and CDR2 is SMNVEV in the germline V gene (reference sequence). The CDR3 reads CASSPGALGETQYF. For the CDR3, the DNA is TGTGCCAGCAGTCCGGGAGCGCTGGGAGAGACCCAGTACTTC.

This rearrangement joins TRBV7-9 to TRBJ2-7, with D unclear. CDR1 is SEHNR, CDR2 FQNEAQ, per germline (reference sequence). V lost 3 bases to trimming and J lost 2 bases, with 11 bases between them. The CDR3 length is 14 residues. As DNA, the CDR3 is TGTGCCAGCAGCTTTGTAGTGAACCCCTACGAGCAGTACTTC. It yields the protein CASSFVVNPYEQYF.

This clone was detected once. The rearrangement uses TRBV5-4 and TRBJ2-1, with D maybe TRBD1 (6 bases). The CDR3 has 12 amino acids. CDR1 and CDR2 (germline): SGHNT, YYREEE (reference sequence). Trimming removed 3 bases at V and 6 bases at J, with 7 bases between. This CDR3 reads CASSSTGNEQFF. The DNA of the CDR3 is TGTGCCAGCAGCTCGACAGGCAATGAGCAGTTCTTC.

V and J are TRBV6-1 and TRBJ2-7; TRBD1 agrees at 9 bases. Looked up from germline, CDR1 is MNHNS and CDR2 is SASEGT. J gave up 3 bases and V 6 bases, and 3 bases lay outside the gene matches. The CDR3 loop spans 13 amino acids. This chain's CDR3 is CASSGTGYYEQYF. CDR3 DNA: TGTGCCAGCAGCGGGACAGGGTACTACGAGCAGTACTTC.

V and J are TRBV7-8 and TRBJ2-7, with a possible D match to TRBD1 (6 bases). Looked up from germline, CDR1 is SGHVS and CDR2 is FQNEAQ. The CDR3 consists of 11 residues. V gave up 8 bases and J gave up 11 bases, with 16 bases separating them. The CDR3 reads CASLGATGEYF. The CDR3 DNA sequence: TGTGCCAGCCTGGGGGCTACTGGGGAGTACTTC.

The chain employs TRBV4-1 and TRBJ2-5; D may be TRBD2 (5 bases). Trimming left V 4 bases short and J 5 bases short, with 11 bases between. Germline CDR1 MGHRA, CDR2 YSYEKL. This CDR3 comprises 13 residues. CDR3 nucleotide sequence: TGCGCCAGCAGCCCGTATGAGGGCGAGACCCAGTACTTC. Its translation: CASSPYEGETQYF.